These 27 T cell receptor beta chains came from one sample sequenced in a study of control samples from healthy donors and cancer patients. Only in-frame clones appear in the TCRdb table, and some are missing; sequencing was by immunoSEQ multiplex PCR. The repertoire holds under 200,000 clones, with about nine tenths as singletons. The sample consisted of blood. All receptors derive from a young woman in good health.

The chain joins TRBV5-5 to TRBJ1-5; D may be TRBD1 (5 bases). The V and J ends lost 6 bases and 7 bases respectively, with 14 bases between them. This CDR3 contains 13 residues. Germline CDR1 reads SGHKS; CDR2 reads YYEKEE (reference sequence). The CDR3 protein is CASNTGGGQPQHF. The CDR3, as DNA: TGTGCCAGCAATACCGGGGGAGGGCAGCCCCAGCATTTT.

A single count supports this clone. The gene calls are TRBV16 and TRBJ2-1; either TRBD1 or TRBD2 may supply D (7 bases each). Between the trimmed V and J ends, which lost 4 bases and 9 bases, there was a span of 13 bases. Germline assignment: CDR1 KGHSY and CDR2 FQNENV. CDR3 length equals 13 residues. The CDR3 region is CASSLQGRGEQFF. The CDR3 nucleotides read TGTGCCAGCAGCCTACAGGGGAGGGGTGAGCAGTTCTTC.

This clone has a handful of counts. The gene calls are TRBV11-2 and TRBJ1-3; the match to TRBD1 covers 7 bases. The J segment lost 2 bases and the V segment lost 5 bases, leaving 3 bases of the junction unmatched. The V gene's germline CDR1 is SGHAT and CDR2 FQNNGV. The CDR3 totals 14 residues. DNA for the CDR3: TGTGCCAGCAGCCTTGACAGGGCTGGAAACACCATATATTTT. Residues: CASSLDRAGNTIYF.

The chain combines TRBV14 with TRBJ1-1; D possibly corresponds to TRBD1 (6 bases). CDR1 and CDR2 (germline): SGHDN, FVKESK. Trimming removed 5 bases at V and 5 bases at J, with 21 bases between. CDR3 length: 16 residues. The CDR3 reads CASSIYNRVGGTEAFF. The CDR3 nucleotides are TGTGCCAGCAGCATTTATAACAGGGTCGGCGGTACTGAAGCTTTCTTT.

The chain recombines TRBV28 with TRBJ1-5, with 9 bases identical to TRBD1. The CDR3 runs to 14 residues. V was pared by 5 bases and J by 6 bases, with 5 bases of the junction left unmatched. Germline CDR1 is MDHEN and CDR2 is SYDVKM. CDR3 amino acids: CASSLRQGGQPQHF. The CDR3 DNA follows: TGTGCCAGCAGTCTGCGACAGGGGGGTCAGCCCCAGCATTTT. Together with reference TRBV28 and TRBJ1-5, the CDR3 gives the full variable domain: DVKVTQSSRYLVKRTGEKVFLECVQDMDHENMFWYRQDPGLGLRLIYFSYDVKMKEKGDIPEGYSVSREKKERFSLILESASTNQTSMYLCASSLRQGGQPQHFGDGTRLSIL.

The chain uses TRBV11-2 and TRBJ2-5, with D uncertain. This CDR3 is built from 13 residues. Germline lookup yields CDR1 SGHAT and CDR2 FQNNGV. V was trimmed by 4 bases and J by 1 base, leaving 7 bases between them. The CDR3: CASSSASQETQYF. DNA for the CDR3: TGTGCCAGCAGCTCCGCGAGCCAAGAGACCCAGTACTTC.

The chain has TRBV5-1 and TRBJ1-2; D is undetermined. Germline CDR1 reads SGHRS; CDR2 reads YFSETQ. The CDR3 covers 14 residues. V shed 4 bases and J shed 0 bases, with 10 bases lying between them. The DNA for the CDR3 is TGCGCCAGCAGCCTCGCTGACACTAACTATGGCTACACCTTC. Amino acids: CASSLADTNYGYTF. The full variable domain, rest sourced from reference TRBV5-1 and TRBJ1-2, is KAGVTQTPRYLIKTRGQQVTLSCSPISGHRSVSWYQQTPGQGLQFLFEYFSETQRNKGNFPGRFSGRQFSNSRSEMNVSTLELGDSALYLCASSLADTNYGYTFGSGTRLTVV.

This chain uses TRBV3-1 (or the pseudogene TRBV3-2) with TRBJ2-5, with 9 bases aligning to TRBD2. This CDR3 has 15 residues. Unmatched junction bases numbered 5, after V lost 3 bases and J lost 3 bases. Germline V CDR1 and CDR2: LGHDT, YNNKEL (reference sequence). The CDR3 region is CASSQVAGEKETQYF. CDR3 coding DNA: TGTGCCAGCAGCCAGGTAGCGGGGGAGAAAGAGACCCAGTACTTC.

This chain joins TRBV15 and TRBJ2-3; TRBD1 agrees at 9 bases. After removal of 8 bases from V and 5 bases from J, the junction contained 14 bases not matched to a gene. The length of the CDR3 is 16 residues. Per the germline V gene, CDR1 is LNHNV and CDR2 is YYDKDF (reference sequence). Here the CDR3 reads CATQQTGTGTGDTQYF. Written as DNA, the CDR3 is TGTGCCACCCAACAAACCGGGACAGGGACTGGAGATACGCAGTATTTT.

The rearrangement links TRBV28 to TRBJ1-2, with 10 bases that match TRBD1. The trim removed 6 bases at V and 3 bases at J, leaving 4 bases unmatched. The CDR3 is made up of 14 amino acids. Germline V gene lookup returns CDR1 MDHEN and CDR2 SYDVKM. For the CDR3, the DNA is TGTGCCAGCAGGACAGGGGGCGCGGACTATGGCTACACCTTC. Its protein product is CASRTGGADYGYTF.

The chain carries TRBV9 and TRBJ1-2; D is possibly TRBD1 (5 bases). Germline V gene sequence: CDR1 SGDLS, CDR2 YYNGEE. The length of the CDR3 is 13 residues. Trimming removed 0 bases at V and 5 bases at J, with 8 bases between. CDR3 bases: TGTGCCAGCAGCGTAGTCGGGGGATATGGCTACACCTTC. Translating it yields CASSVVGGYGYTF.

V usage is TRBV21-1 and J usage is TRBJ2-7; TRBD1 is the table's D call, not checked against the DNA. TRBV21-1 is tagged as a pseudogene. The CDR3 contains 15 residues. The CDR3 sequence is CASSKEGQGGYEQYF. In DNA, the CDR3 is TGTGCCAGCAGCAAAGAAGGACAGGGGGGCTACGAGCAGTACTTC.

V usage is TRBV5-6 and J usage is TRBJ2-1; 13 bases map to TRBD2. This CDR3 has 15 residues. V gave up 4 bases and J gave up 6 bases; unmatched junction bases: 4. Germline CDR1 reads SGHDT; CDR2 reads YYEEEE. Written as DNA, the CDR3 is TGTGCCAGCAGCAAGGGACTAGCGGGATTCAATGAGCAGTTCTTC. Amino acids: CASSKGLAGFNEQFF.

This clone was seen just once. The chain recombines TRBV28 with TRBJ2-7; D unresolved. V was pared by 7 bases and J by 3 bases, with 10 bases between. Per the germline V gene, CDR1 is MDHEN and CDR2 is SYDVKM. CDR3 size: 12 residues. The chain's CDR3 is CASTRDNYEQYF. In nucleotides, the CDR3 is TGTGCCAGCACCCGAGACAACTACGAGCAGTACTTC.

This chain links TRBV4-2 with TRBJ1-5; 9 nucleotides match TRBD1. V trimming: 1 base; J trimming: 2 bases; junction bases outside the gene matches: 0. CDR1 is LGHNA and CDR2 is YNFKEQ in the germline V gene. This CDR3 is built from 15 residues. The CDR3 region is CASSQGDRGNQPQHF. CDR3 DNA sequence: TGTGCCAGCAGCCAAGGGGACAGGGGCAATCAGCCCCAGCATTTT.

The chain joins TRBV24-1 to TRBJ1-1, with 7 bases that match TRBD1. Germline V gene data show CDR1 as KGHDR and CDR2 as SFDVKD. The CDR3 covers 14 residues. The junction had 4 bases not matched to a gene; V was cut back by 6 bases and J by 1 base. CDR3 in DNA: TGTGCCACCAGTCCGGGACAGAAGAACACTGAAGCTTTCTTT. This codes for CATSPGQKNTEAFF.

This clone was counted once. V usage is TRBV28 and J usage is TRBJ1-2; D is undetermined. Germline loops: CDR1 MDHEN, CDR2 SYDVKM. The CDR3 is 12 residues long. The V gene lost 8 bases and the J gene lost 3 bases, with 10 bases spanning the gap. The CDR3 coding sequence is TGTGCCAGCCACGACAACTACTATGGCTACACCTTC. Amino acid sequence: CASHDNYYGYTF.

The J gene is TRBJ2-1, the V gene TRBV7-3, with TRBD2 matching 8 bases. The CDR3 covers 14 residues. The trim removed 5 bases at V and 9 bases at J, leaving 9 bases unmatched. Germline CDR1 SGHTA, CDR2 FQGTGA. As DNA, the CDR3 is TGTGCCAGCAGCCCGGGGGGAGCGGGGGCTGAGCAGTTCTTC. Translating gives CASSPGGAGAEQFF. Full variable domain (outside the CDR3, taken from reference TRBV7-3 and TRBJ2-1): GAGVSQTPSNKVTEKGKYVELRCDPISGHTALYWYRQSLGQGPEFLIYFQGTGAADDSGLPNDRFFAVRPEGSVSTLKIQRTERGDSAVYLCASSPGGAGAEQFFGPGTRLTVL.

The V gene is TRBV6-5, the J gene TRBJ2-5; D could derive from TRBD1 or TRBD2 (5 bases each). Germline assignment: CDR1 MNHEY and CDR2 SVGAGI. This CDR3 has 14 amino acids. With 6 bases removed from V and 4 bases from J, the gap between germline ends came to 15 bases. The CDR3 nucleotides are TGTGCCAGCAGGGGACCAGGGAGTTCAGAGACCCAGTACTTC. Amino acid sequence: CASRGPGSSETQYF.

CDR3 region: CASSPSGTGQSGYTF. CDR3 bases: TGTGCCAGCTCACCATCAGGGACAGGGCAGAGTGGCTACACCTTC. V gene TRBV18 combines with J gene TRBJ1-2, with 9 bases that match TRBD1. V lost 2 bases to trimming and J lost 7 bases; unmatched junction nucleotides: 8. Germline CDR1 and CDR2: KGHSH and LQKENI. The CDR3 runs 15 residues. The entire variable domain, with the rest obtained from reference TRBV18 and TRBJ1-2, is as follows: NAGVMQNPRHLVRRRGQEARLRCSPMKGHSHVYWYRQLPEEGLKFMVYLQKENIIDESGMPKERFSAEFPKEGPSILRIQQVVRGDSAAYFCASSPSGTGQSGYTFGSGTRLTVV.

The rearrangement uses TRBV6-6 and TRBJ1-4, with D uncertain. V lost 2 bases and J 10 bases, leaving 8 bases between the germline ends. This CDR3 is 12 amino acids long. Germline CDR1 reads MNHNY; CDR2 reads SVGAGI (reference sequence). In DNA, the CDR3 is TGTGCCAGCAGTTACGAGGAGTCAAAACTGTTTTTT. Amino acid sequence: CASSYEESKLFF.

This clone was seen a single time. The chain couples TRBV4-1 to TRBJ1-5, with D possibly being TRBD1 (6 bases). The germline V and J ends were trimmed by 3 bases and 0 bases, with 12 bases remaining between them. This CDR3 is 16 amino acids long. Per the germline V gene, CDR1 is MGHRA and CDR2 is YSYEKL. The CDR3 region is CASSHLQGPSNQPQHF. Here the CDR3 DNA reads TGCGCCAGCAGCCACTTACAGGGTCCTAGCAATCAGCCCCAGCATTTT.

The V gene is TRBV9, the J gene TRBJ2-7; D might be TRBD2 (6 bases). Germline CDR1 is SGDLS and CDR2 is YYNGEE. There are 15 residues in the CDR3. Trimming removed 0 bases from V and 5 bases from J, with 15 bases in between. The CDR3 here is CASSVEGRDSNEQYF. Here the CDR3 DNA reads TGTGCCAGCAGCGTAGAGGGGCGGGATAGCAACGAGCAGTACTTC.

This clone was seen only once. The chain recombines TRBV9 with TRBJ2-1, with unresolved D. Germline loops: CDR1 SGDLS, CDR2 YYNGEE. CDR3 length: 15 residues. Trimming left V 4 bases short and J 0 bases short, with 11 bases between. CDR3 residues: CASSLTPTSYNEQFF. In DNA, the CDR3 is TGTGCCAGCAGCCTCACTCCCACCTCCTACAATGAGCAGTTCTTC. The variable domain in full, completed from reference TRBV9 and TRBJ2-1, reads DSGVTQTPKHLITATGQRVTLRCSPRSGDLSVYWYQQSLDQGLQFLIQYYNGEERAKGNILERFSAQQFPDLHSELNLSSLELGDSALYFCASSLTPTSYNEQFFGPGTRLTVL.

The CDR3 DNA follows: TGTGCCAGCAGCTTATACCCGGGACTACCCTACAATGAGCAGTTCTTC. It translates to CASSLYPGLPYNEQFF. V gene TRBV7-3 combines with J gene TRBJ2-1; TRBD2 agrees at 7 bases. V lost 2 bases and J lost 2; bases outside the gene matches: 6. Germline-derived CDR1 and CDR2 are SGHTA and FQGTGA. There are 16 residues in the CDR3.

The gene calls are TRBV7-3 and TRBJ2-1, with D perhaps TRBD1 (5 bases). Per germline, CDR1 SGHTA and CDR2 FQGTGA. This CDR3 contains 12 residues. The germline V and J ends were trimmed by 1 base and 7 bases, with 5 bases remaining between them. CDR3: CASSLNRNEQFF. As DNA, the CDR3 is TGTGCCAGCAGCTTAAACAGGAATGAGCAGTTCTTC.

The chain combines TRBV6-2 or TRBV6-3 with TRBJ2-7; 7 bases match TRBD2. The V gene end was trimmed by 0 bases and the J gene end by 1 base; junction bases not matched to a gene: 6. The CDR3 contains 16 residues. CDR1 MNHEY and CDR2 SVGEGT come from the germline V gene. CDR3 loop: CASSYSPGGVSYEQYF. CDR3 DNA: TGTGCCAGCAGTTACTCCCCGGGAGGAGTGTCCTACGAGCAGTACTTC.